This T cell receptor (beta chain) was observed in a study of human thymus T cells. Study-wide results and caveats: What related research reported was that thymic repertoires overlapped highly among unrelated individuals.

On this clone itself: Antigen: not known.

The thymus tissue came from resections taken during corrective heart surgery. The people who donated were healthy Finnish babies having corrective surgery for congenital heart defects. V lost 1 base to trimming and J lost 7 bases, with 16 bases between them. Germline CDR1 reads SGHTA; CDR2 reads FQGTGA. This CDR3 is built from 16 residues. Assay: immunoSEQ multiplex PCR; the TCRdb copy retains only in-frame clones and omits some. This sample yields 86,000 or so clones, of which approximately 96% are seen a single time; 0.025% to 0.04% belongs to the top ten. The specimen sequenced was thymus tissue. The receptor comes from a boy under two years old with a congenital heart defect but otherwise immunologically healthy. This chain connects TRBV7-3 to TRBJ2-2; D assignment may be TRBD1 or TRBD2 (6 bases each). In nucleotides, the CDR3 is TGTGCCAGCAGCTTAATCGGGGGCCGGTCCCACGGGGAGCTGTTTTTT. Protein: CASSLIGGRSHGELFF.